This T cell receptor beta chain was recovered during a study of cytomegalovirus exposure and HLA in healthy donors. Comment on this clone: Its antigen is still unknown.

The CDR3 contains 15 residues. Germline CDR1 is MDHEN and CDR2 is SYDVKM. Deletions cut 4 bases from V and 4 bases from J, with 14 bases between. Researchers ran the PCR with 60 Vbeta and 13 Jbeta primers. The repertoire was sequenced with immunoSEQ multiplex PCR; TCRdb's copy has only in-frame clones and lacks some. The sample has around 140,000 clones. Whole-study results and caveats: The HLA-A and HLA-B alleles of most subjects were reportedly predicted accurately from TCR beta sequences.

The receptor's source is a woman aged 45-65 years in good health and CMV-seronegative. The J gene is TRBJ1-3, the V gene TRBV28; D unclear. The sequencing input was PBMCs. The CDR3 nucleotides are TGTGCCAGCAGTTATATACGGGGAGCGGGAAACACCATATATTTT. Its protein product is CASSYIRGAGNTIYF.